The present T cell receptor (beta chain) was sequenced within a study of identical twins (dated by TCRdb to about 2016). For the study in its entirety: The study deep-sequenced TCR alpha and beta repertoires from monozygotic twins, unrelated adults of various ages and cord blood to test whether fetal clonotypes persist. Replicate twin experiments were performed at different times using different library preparation protocols to rule out contamination.

On the study overall, not on this receptor specifically: Fewer insertions were carried by abundant cord blood beta clonotypes; a weaker similar trend was observed in young adult naive repertoires, while no such trend was observed in memory repertoires. Compared with coincidental sharing between unrelated individuals, out-of-frame TCR alpha sequences shared between twins had an excess of sequences with low generation probability. Excess twin sharing in beta out-of-frame sequences was weaker because fewer shared sequences lowered the signal-to-noise ratio. Invariant T cells such as MAIT and iNKT could partly confound zero-insertion analyses, though diverse VJ usage argued against this for most clonotypes. Because the same donors could not be followed over many years, conclusions were based on cross-sectional statistical analysis. In monozygotic twins, out-of-frame TCR alpha sharing was systematically underestimated by recombination models, although the models agreed with sharing between unrelated individuals.

The CDR3 measures 16 amino acids from cysteine to phenylalanine. Left in the record is the CDR3 DNA by itself, 48 bases read in frame from the first base. After removal of 6 bases from V and 5 bases from J, the junction retains 11 bases not matched to a gene. The germline V gene sets CDR1 to KGHSH and CDR2 to LQKENI. Every donor in the study was a healthy Caucasian. Three pairs of female monozygotic twins, all aged roughly 18 to 29 years, were included in the twin cohort. Peripheral blood mononuclear cells were the source from which RNA for the TCR libraries was isolated. With regard to this clonotype: What antigen it recognizes has not been identified. The record has no base qualities; no much larger clone is one base away.

The method was 5' RACE. The data were produced on an Illumina HiSeq 2000. A universal primer binding site was added through template switching, and the final cDNA carried a unique molecular identifier so that TCR cDNA molecules could be counted accurately. Specific primers in the conserved constant-segment region were used to synthesize first-strand cDNA for TCR alpha and beta chains. To control for contamination, every cDNA library carried two barcodes: a SMART-Mk sample barcode plus Illumina barcodes. TruSeq adapter sequences and Illumina sample barcodes were added in two successive PCR steps. Sequencing of the TCR alpha and beta cDNA libraries was done on the Illumina HiSeq platform using custom primers. As for the original processing: MiGEC was used to process raw reads and extract unique molecular identifiers, and MiXCR was used to find CDR3 positions. Recombination models were inferred per individual with the repgenHMM and IGoR tools using an EM algorithm. The analysis of shared clonotypes was done with the tcR package in R, with sharing normalized by the product of cloneset sizes. To study raw recombination without the effects of thymic and clonal selection, out-of-frame nonproductive sequences were analyzed. TCRdb reanalyzed the raw reads on its own, using fastp at Q25 for trimming and MiXCR for clone calling, and kept in-frame beta chains. A single entry per CDR3 protein holds the most common genes and DNA from its merged rows. The V and J calls and clone size come from TCRdb's table, not from the authors' own analysis. For this sample there are more than 600,000 distinct CDR3 sequences; over 15% appear just once. Together, the top ten hold around 14% of the sample.

A further study also used this sample, focusing on T cells expressing NK-cell markers. The second study's authors report: Three sorted T-cell subsets (CD3+CD56+NKG2C+, CD3+CD56+NKG2C- and CD3+CD56-NKG2C+) from fewer than 10 donors had their TCR beta-chain repertoires profiled. Seven of the eight sequenced donors were HCMV-seropositive and one was HCMV-seronegative. To restrict sorting to alphabetaTCR-expressing T cells, an anti-gammadeltaTCR antibody was added in several experiments. In roughly six donors, the dominant CD3+CD56+NKG2C+ clonotypes ranked among the top 10 CD8+ clonotypes, making up about 1.0-7.5% of CD8+ T cells. Those dominant clonotypes were again the most abundant among CD3+CD56-NKG2C+ cells in four donors, at roughly 25-60.1%. Whether the expanded NKG2C-expressing T cell clones were specific for HCMV antigens remained unclear. The study sequenced eight donors, all healthy volunteers chosen at random: three men and five women. A commercial ELISA kit detecting HCMV-specific IgG in serum was used to determine HCMV serostatus. For a handful of donors, bulk peripheral blood T-cell repertoires were additionally sequenced from unsorted PBMC. MIGEC was used to demultiplex reads and group reads by UMI, and MiTCR was used to assemble and quantify clonotypes. Only TCR cDNA sequences supported by at least two reads were kept to exclude erroneous sequences. The tcR package was used for downstream repertoire analysis, with clonotypes matched between fractions based on CDR3 nucleotide sequence plus V segment. VDJmatch was used to annotate antigen specificity against VDJdb, with one amino acid substitution in CDR3 permitted.

The clonotype originates from a woman aged 18 to 35 in good health. This receptor chain uses TRBV18 and TRBJ2-2, with 8 middle bases fitting TRBD1. Sequencing was performed on PBMCs. The CDR3 here reads CASSFRQGSRTGELFF. The nucleotide sequence is given as TGTGCCAGCTCTTTCCGACAGGGGTCGAGGACCGGGGAGCTGTTTTTT.